This TCR beta chain was profiled in a study of cytomegalovirus exposure and HLA in healthy donors. Healthy bone marrow donors formed the donor group. Whole-study findings and limits: There were a few CMV-associated chains whose specificity for CMV antigens was confirmed in vitro. The dataset shows that most TCR sequences were rare, while some public TCRs occurred in many donors. TRBV6-2, TRBV6-3 and other indistinguishable V segments were excluded.

Regarding this clone: What it binds is not known.

Germline values: CDR1 MNHEY, CDR2 SMNVEV (reference sequence). This CDR3 has 12 residues. V gave up 5 bases and J gave up 5 bases; unmatched junction bases: 1. PCR was performed using 60 Vbeta and 13 Jbeta primers. The assay was immunoSEQ multiplex PCR, and TCRdb's table has in-frame clones only and misses some. The table includes about 190,000 clones, approximately 12% detected once. The chain carries TRBV27 and TRBJ1-2, with 8 bases fitting TRBD1. The receptor was isolated from a man aged 50 or older in good health and CMV-seropositive. Specimen: PBMCs. DNA of the CDR3: TGTGCCAGCAGTCGACAGGGGTATGGCTACACCTTC. Its translation: CASSRQGYGYTF.